The clone carrying this TCR beta chain has a handful of counts. The antigen is not known. A J-beta primer mix and a sample-barcoded 5' primer were used in a second PCR of roughly 7 to 12 cycles. A 12-random-nucleotide template-switch adaptor tagged each cDNA molecule. Samples each returned at least 2.5 million CDR3-containing paired-end reads. One entry per CDR3 protein results from TCRdb running MiXCR on the 5' RACE reads. The sample lists about 970,000 distinct CDR3 sequences, about 51% occurring once. The CDR3 length is 12 residues. The V end lost 6 bases, the J end lost 7 bases, and 10 bases lay between the germline ends. Extraction yielded at least 5 micrograms of total RNA per sample. The entry originates in a study of blood T cells in healthy people across ages. Whole-study results and caveats: It was held that diversity estimates obtained from one million T cells represented underestimates.

Sequenced input: blood. This TCR was sampled from a woman aged 60-70 years in good health. This sequence joins TRBV12-3 or TRBV12-4 and TRBJ1-5, with a weak D call TRBD1 (5 bases). CDR3 region: CASRGDGQPQHF. CDR3 bases: TGTGCCAGCAGAGGGGATGGGCAGCCCCAGCATTTT.